This record covers a single T cell receptor beta chain. Its antigen is unknown. The data belong to a study of shared clonotypes between healthy human individuals. Using about 0.2 ug DNA, 30,000 to 35,000 T cell genomes, the sorted-subset replicate PCRs were run. Under the authors' procedure: ImmunoSEQ sequences covered only the junction and lacked quality scores; filtering therefore differed. Profiling relied on immunoSEQ multiplex PCR, and the TCRdb table lists in-frame clones only, not all of them. The DNA was the basis for D and trimming; V, J and clone size are from that table. The repertoire holds about 590,000 clones, with just under 97% as singletons. The CDR3 covers 15 residues. The V gene lost 3 bases and the J gene lost 2 bases, with 11 bases spanning the gap. Germline lookup yields CDR1 MNHEY and CDR2 SMNVEV (reference sequence). Study-level points and caveats: The four-donor shared clonotypes exceeded non-shared clonotypes in generation probability, with non-shared ones scoring lower.

Naivety among CD8 cells was defined by CD45RO negativity and positive CCR7 selection, thereby excluding terminally differentiated effector memory CD45RA+ cells. The chain uses TRBV27 and TRBJ1-5; D might be TRBD1 (5 bases). The sequence was collected from a woman in her 30s in good health. Specimen: naive CD8+ T cells sorted from blood. CDR3 DNA sequence: TGTGCCAGCAGTTTCCTAGGGACTGGCAATCAGCCCCAGCATTTT. It translates to CASSFLGTGNQPQHF.